One and the same sample provided the 21 T cell receptor beta chains below, sequenced in a study of blood T cell repertoires in COVID-19. Produced via immunoSEQ multiplex PCR; TCRdb's table is partial and in-frame only. The sample lists more than 85,000 clones, 70% to 90% occurring once. Sequencing used peripheral blood. The receptors come from a woman between 50 and 59 years old with acute or convalescent COVID-19.

This clone is a singleton in its sample. The chain employs TRBV30 and TRBJ1-5; no reliable D call. CDR3 size: 14 residues. Trimming left V 1 base short and J 0 bases short, with 7 bases between. CDR1 is GTSNPN, CDR2 SVGIG, per germline (reference sequence). CDR3 nucleotide sequence: TGTGCCTGGAGTGGCCTGGCTAGCAATCAGCCCCAGCATTTT. It translates to CAWSGLASNQPQHF.

In DNA, the CDR3 is TGTGCCAGCAGCCCGAGGACTAGCGGGGACAATGAGCAGTTCTTC. Protein product: CASSPRTSGDNEQFF. The chain joins TRBV7-8 to TRBJ2-1, with 12 nucleotides matching TRBD2. The CDR3 consists of 15 residues. Germline V gives CDR1 SGHVS, CDR2 FQNEAQ. The V gene end was trimmed by 5 bases and the J gene end by 5 bases; junction bases not matched to a gene: 4.

This clone was seen just once. The J gene is TRBJ2-1, the V gene TRBV5-1, with a weak D call TRBD2 (6 bases). This CDR3 contains 13 residues. The germline V gene encodes CDR1 SGHRS and CDR2 YFSETQ. The V end lost 3 bases, the J end lost 7 bases, and 11 bases lay between the germline ends. DNA of the CDR3: TGCGCCAGCAGCTCGCTAGCGTCAAATGAGCAGTTCTTC. Amino acid sequence: CASSSLASNEQFF.

The rearrangement uses TRBV28 and TRBJ2-7, with unresolved D. Between the trimmed V and J ends, which lost 3 bases and 2 bases, there was a span of 11 bases. Germline V gene sequence: CDR1 MDHEN, CDR2 SYDVKM. This CDR3 contains 14 residues. In nucleotides, the CDR3 is TGTGCCAGCAGTTTTCGACTTCAAGCCTACGAGCAGTACTTC. Residues: CASSFRLQAYEQYF.

The chain combines TRBV6-5 with TRBJ2-7; D possibly corresponds to TRBD1 (8 bases). CDR3 length: 15 amino acids. The V end lost 6 bases, the J end lost 5 bases, and 20 bases lay between the germline ends. Germline V gene lookup returns CDR1 MNHEY and CDR2 SVGAGI. The CDR3 reads CASRNRGTITNEQYF. The DNA for the CDR3 is TGTGCCAGCAGGAACAGGGGGACTATAACCAACGAGCAGTACTTC.

The V call is TRBV18, the J call TRBJ1-5; no firm D call. The CDR3 runs to 14 residues. Trimming took off 3 bases at V and 0 bases at J, with 6 bases between the two ends. Germline V gene sequence: CDR1 KGHSH, CDR2 LQKENI. The CDR3 DNA is TGTGCCAGCTCACCGTCCATTAGCAATCAGCCCCAGCATTTT. It yields the protein CASSPSISNQPQHF.

The chain employs TRBV7-2 and TRBJ1-2; D perhaps matches TRBD1 (5 bases). Germline CDR1 reads SGHTA; CDR2 reads FQGNSA. This CDR3 spans 13 amino acids. Trimming pared 8 bases from V and 2 bases from J, leaving 12 bases between. The CDR3 DNA follows: TGTGCCAGCGGCCAGGGCGAAAACTATGGCTACACCTTC. Its protein product is CASGQGENYGYTF.

This chain connects TRBV5-1 to TRBJ2-7, with 8 bases aligning to TRBD2. J lost 7 bases, V lost 3 bases, and 15 bases had no gene match. The CDR3 is made up of 16 amino acids. CDR1 is SGHRS and CDR2 is YFSETQ in the germline V gene. This CDR3 is CASSYLSGTTWGEQYF. The CDR3 DNA reads as TGCGCCAGCAGCTACCTTAGCGGGACGACGTGGGGGGAGCAGTACTTC.

The chain links TRBV5-5 to TRBJ2-5; D is possibly TRBD2 (6 bases). V lost 4 bases, J lost 2 bases, and 9 bases lay in between. Looked up from germline, CDR1 is SGHKS and CDR2 is YYEKEE (reference sequence). The CDR3 is 13 amino acids. The CDR3 loop is CASSPSVQETQYF. The DNA of the CDR3 is TGTGCCAGCAGCCCTAGCGTACAAGAGACCCAGTACTTC. The full variable domain, its missing parts supplied by reference TRBV5-5 and TRBJ2-5, is DAGVTQSPTHLIKTRGQQVTLRCSPISGHKSVSWYQQVLGQGPQFIFQYYEKEERGRGNFPDRFSARQFPNYSSELNVNALLLGDSALYLCASSPSVQETQYFGPGTRLLVL.

V is TRBV6-5 and J is TRBJ1-5; 9 nucleotides line up with TRBD1. Germline V gene lookup returns CDR1 MNHEY and CDR2 SVGAGI. This CDR3 has 15 amino acids. Unmatched junction bases numbered 4, after V lost 5 bases and J lost 2 bases. This CDR3 is CASSKTGGGNQPQHF. The CDR3 DNA reads as TGTGCCAGCAGTAAGACAGGGGGTGGCAATCAGCCCCAGCATTTT.

The chain recombines TRBV28 with TRBJ2-3; the match to TRBD1 covers 11 bases. The ends lost 6 bases at V and 6 bases at J; junction bases unmatched: 5. Germline V CDR1 and CDR2: MDHEN, SYDVKM. The CDR3 length is 14 residues. The CDR3 reads CASRDRGQSDTQYF. CDR3 nucleotides: TGTGCCAGCAGGGACAGGGGGCAATCGGATACGCAGTATTTT.

This clone was seen a handful of times. V usage is TRBV5-1 and J usage is TRBJ1-1; the D gene is possibly TRBD1 (6 bases). There are 16 residues in the CDR3. The germline V and J ends were trimmed by 3 bases and 2 bases, with 17 bases remaining between them. Germline-derived CDR1 and CDR2 are SGHRS and YFSETQ. The CDR3 nucleotides read TGCGCCAGCAGCTCCCAGGGACAAACACTTAACACTGAAGCTTTCTTT. Its protein is CASSSQGQTLNTEAFF.

The chain recombines TRBV29-1 with TRBJ2-7, with TRBD2 as a possible D gene (6 bases). The V end lost 6 bases, the J end lost 2 bases, and 8 bases lay between the germline ends. The CDR3 totals 11 residues. Germline loops: CDR1 SQVTM, CDR2 ANQGSEA. The CDR3 is CSVERAYEQYF. CDR3 bases: TGCAGCGTGGAGCGGGCCTACGAGCAGTACTTC.

The V call is TRBV21-1, the J call TRBJ2-7; the table's TRBD2 call for D was not verified on the DNA. TRBV21-1 is a documented pseudogene. The CDR3 is made up of 15 amino acids. For the CDR3, the DNA is TGTGCCAGCAGCAAATTCCCTAGCGGGATTCGCGAGCAGTACTTC. As protein: CASSKFPSGIREQYF.

The genes are TRBV2 and TRBJ1-2; D uncertain. This CDR3 has 13 residues. Germline assignment: CDR1 SNHLY and CDR2 FYNNEI. V was cut by 6 bases and J by 4 bases, with 12 bases left in between. Here the CDR3 DNA reads TGTGCCAGCAGCGCCCAAATCGGCTATGGCTACACCTTC. Its protein is CASSAQIGYGYTF.

The chain carries TRBV6-5 and TRBJ2-7, with 8 bases lining up with TRBD2. The CDR3 spans 14 residues. With V trimmed by 5 bases and J by 1 base, 4 bases remained unmatched. Looked up from germline, CDR1 is MNHEY and CDR2 is SVGAGI. CDR3 nucleotides: TGTGCCAGCAGTCTTAGCGGGACTTCCTACGAGCAGTACTTC. Translation: CASSLSGTSYEQYF.

The chain combines TRBV7-2 with TRBJ1-3, with TRBD1 identical over 8 bases. Germline values: CDR1 SGHTA, CDR2 FQGNSA. V was pared by 5 bases and J by 1 base, with 4 bases of the junction left unmatched. CDR3 length equals 15 residues. As DNA, the CDR3 is TGTGCCAGCAGCGTGGACAGGGCGTCTGGAAACACCATATATTTT. Translating it yields CASSVDRASGNTIYF.

The chain combines TRBV2 with TRBJ1-5, with D perhaps TRBD1 (6 bases). V lost 6 bases and J 5 bases, leaving 8 bases between the germline ends. The CDR3 covers 12 residues. Per germline, CDR1 SNHLY and CDR2 FYNNEI. CDR3 protein: CASRDSYQPQHF. The DNA for the CDR3 is TGTGCCAGCAGGGACAGCTATCAGCCCCAGCATTTT.

In this sample, this clone turned up many times. This chain uses TRBV19 with TRBJ1-2; tentatively, D is TRBD1 (5 bases). CDR3 length: 13 residues. V shed 5 bases and J shed 8 bases, with 15 bases lying between them. From germline, CDR1 is LNHDA and CDR2 SQIVND (reference sequence). CDR3 protein: CASSARAGLGYTF. CDR3 nucleotides: TGTGCCAGTAGTGCCCGAGCGGGGCTGGGCTACACCTTC.

This clone was detected once. This chain uses TRBV5-1 with TRBJ2-7; D gene uncertain. Trimming stripped 1 base from V and 5 bases from J, with 10 bases between. Germline CDR1 SGHRS, CDR2 YFSETQ. There are 13 residues in the CDR3. CDR3 sequence (DNA): TGCGCCAGCAGCTTGCAGAGGTTGGACGAGCAGTACTTC. Its translation is CASSLQRLDEQYF. Using reference TRBV5-1 and TRBJ2-7 for the parts outside the CDR3, the full variable domain is KAGVTQTPRYLIKTRGQQVTLSCSPISGHRSVSWYQQTPGQGLQFLFEYFSETQRNKGNFPGRFSGRQFSNSRSEMNVSTLELGDSALYLCASSLQRLDEQYFGPGTRLTVT.

This chain links TRBV5-1 with TRBJ1-4, with D possibly being TRBD1 (6 bases). Germline CDR1 SGHRS, CDR2 YFSETQ. Trimming removed 0 bases at V and 8 bases at J, with 8 bases between. The CDR3 totals 13 residues. CDR3 nucleotides: TGCGCCAGCAGCTTGGGGACAGCCGAAAAACTGTTTTTT. Translating gives CASSLGTAEKLFF.